This T cell receptor beta chain was profiled in a study of OX40 agonist ivuxolimab in advanced cancers. Turning to the study itself: Every 2 weeks, patients received ivuxolimab intravenously, dosed at 0.01 to 10 mg/kg. Regarding the study as a whole: Relative to CD4+, CD8+ T cells held more expanded clones on average.

Clones were sequenced by immunoSEQ multiplex PCR, and TCRdb holds only the in-frame ones, with some missing. The sample contains tens of thousands of clones, around 90% of which appear only once. The length of the CDR3 is 15 residues. The junction had 5 bases not matched to a gene; V was cut back by 7 bases and J by 6 bases. Germline lookup yields CDR1 MDHEN and CDR2 SYDVKM. In regard to this clone: Its target is unknown.

The chain carries TRBV28 and TRBJ2-1; TRBD2 matches 14 bases. The source of this sequence is an adult with an advanced solid tumor such as melanoma, head and neck, liver or kidney cancer. The sample here was CD4+ or CD8+ T cells sorted from blood, taken in a trial of the OX40 agonist ivuxolimab. CDR3 bases: TGTGCCAGCACAACTGGGACTAGCGGGAGCAATGAGCAGTTCTTC. Residues: CASTTGTSGSNEQFF. Variable domain in full (rest from reference TRBV28 and TRBJ2-1): DVKVTQSSRYLVKRTGEKVFLECVQDMDHENMFWYRQDPGLGLRLIYFSYDVKMKEKGDIPEGYSVSREKKERFSLILESASTNQTSMYLCASTTGTSGSNEQFFGPGTRLTVL.